Listed below are T cell receptor beta chains from one sample, sequenced in a study of T cells after yellow fever vaccination. MiXCR was run by TCRdb on the 5' RACE reads, yielding one entry per CDR3 protein. The sample lists about 330,000 distinct CDR3 sequences, around 6.8% occurring once. Sample: PBMCs, taken roughly seven weeks after the first yellow fever vaccination. Every receptor here comes from a man in his late teens or twenties who received the YFV17D yellow fever vaccine. The CDR3 runs from the conserved cysteine through the conserved F or W. Each record gives: V gene, clone size, J gene, D gene, CDR3 protein, CDR3 DNA. The D gene is left open where the match is weak. The listing skips clone size in some rows; elsewhere it reads once, few, many or a size class.

>TRBV7-7|-|TRBJ2-3|-
CASSLGLGRSTDTQYF
TGTGCTAGCAGCTTAGGCCTGGGCCGGAGCACAGATACGCAGTATTTT
>TRBV12-3/TRBV12-4|many|TRBJ2-6|-
CASSSAGANVLTF
TGTGCCAGCAGTTCTGCTGGGGCCAACGTCCTGACTTTC
>TRBV5-1|few|TRBJ2-1|-
CASRPALSYNEQFF
TGCGCCAGCAGGCCAGCGCTCTCCTACAATGAGCAGTTCTTC
>TRBV11-1|-|TRBJ1-5|TRBD1
CASSSGTGSTYSNQPQHF
TGTGCCAGCAGCTCCGGGACAGGCTCTACTTATAGCAATCAGCCCCAGCATTTT
>TRBV5-6|-|TRBJ2-5|-
CASSFVEQETQYF
TGTGCCAGCAGCTTCGTAGAGCAAGAGACCCAGTACTTC
>TRBV18|-|TRBJ1-2|-
CASSQDTNYGYTF
TGTGCCAGCTCACAGGACACAAACTATGGCTACACCTTC
>TRBV20-1|-|TRBJ2-7|-
CSARVSRGDSYEQYF
TGCAGTGCTAGAGTATCCAGAGGGGACTCCTACGAGCAGTACTTC
>TRBV9|-|TRBJ2-3|-
CASSVSRAVGADTQYF
TGTGCCAGCAGCGTAAGCCGGGCCGTGGGGGCAGATACGCAGTATTTT
>TRBV20-1|-|TRBJ2-2|-
CSAGAANTANTGELFF
TGCAGTGCTGGGGCGGCGAACACCGCGAACACCGGGGAGCTGTTTTTT
>TRBV29-1|-|TRBJ2-1|-
CSDRIQTGPNEQFF
TGCAGCGACCGGATACAGACGGGGCCCAATGAGCAGTTCTTC
>TRBV11-2|-|TRBJ1-6|-
CASRNWGGTTSPLHF
TGTGCCAGCAGGAATTGGGGGGGAACTACATCACCCCTCCACTTT
>TRBV6-5|-|TRBJ2-6|TRBD1
CASSWFGTGPPGANVLTF
TGTGCCAGCAGTTGGTTCGGGACAGGGCCCCCTGGGGCCAACGTCCTGACTTTC
>TRBV7-9|-|TRBJ1-4|-
CASSLGELNEKLFF
TGTGCCAGCAGCTTGGGGGAGTTAAATGAAAAACTGTTTTTT
>TRBV25-1|few|TRBJ1-1|-
CASSEFDGLAEAFF
TGTGCCAGCAGTGAATTCGACGGATTGGCTGAAGCTTTCTTT
>TRBV5-1|many|TRBJ2-3|TRBD1
CASSLVTGGADTQYF
TGCGCCAGCAGCTTGGTAACAGGGGGAGCAGATACGCAGTATTTT
>TRBV6-2/TRBV6-3|many|TRBJ2-7|-
CASSTPTTNSYEQYF
TGTGCCAGCAGTACCCCCACCACTAATTCCTACGAGCAGTACTTC
>TRBV11-2|-|TRBJ2-1|-
CASSLEFRVNEQFF
TGTGCCAGCAGCTTAGAGTTTAGGGTAAATGAGCAGTTCTTC
>TRBV4-1|few|TRBJ2-1|TRBD2
CASSPGLAGGYYNEQFF
TGCGCCAGCAGCCCAGGACTAGCGGGGGGTTATTACAATGAGCAGTTCTTC
>TRBV28|few|TRBJ1-5|-
CALGGDQPQHF
TGTGCCCTCGGGGGGGATCAGCCCCAGCATTTT
>TRBV12-3/TRBV12-4|-|TRBJ1-1|-
CASSFHVSEAFF
TGTGCCAGCAGTTTTCACGTTTCTGAAGCTTTCTTT
>TRBV20-1|many|TRBJ2-3|TRBD2
CSARLAGPTDTQYF
TGCAGTGCTCGACTAGCGGGCCCCACAGATACGCAGTATTTT
>TRBV12-3/TRBV12-4|few|TRBJ1-5|-
CASRLEGGQPQHF
TGTGCCAGCAGGTTGGAGGGCGGGCAGCCCCAGCATTTT
>TRBV11-2|few|TRBJ1-1|-
CASSSGLSSTEAFF
TGTGCCAGCAGCTCAGGGTTGTCTAGCACTGAAGCTTTCTTT
>TRBV5-1|many|TRBJ1-1|-
CASSLANWGGRTEAFF
TGCGCCAGCAGCTTGGCCAATTGGGGAGGACGGACTGAAGCTTTCTTT
>TRBV5-1|-|TRBJ2-5|TRBD1
CASSLDRGSQETQYF
TGCGCCAGCAGCTTGGACAGGGGTTCCCAAGAGACCCAGTACTTC
>TRBV5-8|few|TRBJ1-3|-
CASSGSRRNTIYF
TGTGCCAGCAGTGGGTCCCGGCGGAACACCATATATTTT
>TRBV4-1|many|TRBJ2-5|TRBD2
CASSWTSGQETQYF
TGCGCCAGCAGTTGGACTAGCGGCCAAGAGACCCAGTACTTC
>TRBV5-4|-|TRBJ2-7|-
CASSPGRDRDEQYF
TGTGCCAGCAGCCCGGGCAGGGATCGGGACGAGCAGTACTTC
>TRBV9|-|TRBJ1-2|-
CASSVTGLSNYGYTF
TGTGCCAGCAGCGTAACCGGGCTTTCTAACTATGGCTACACCTTC
>TRBV5-4|many|TRBJ2-1|-
CASSASSSSYNEQFF
TGTGCCAGCAGCGCAAGTTCTAGCTCCTACAATGAGCAGTTCTTC
>TRBV20-1|-|TRBJ1-5|-
CSAREGSNQPQHF
TGCAGTGCTAGGGAGGGCAGCAATCAGCCCCAGCATTTT
>TRBV7-6|-|TRBJ1-2|-
CASSSLRNYGYTF
TGTGCCAGCAGCTCATTGAGGAACTATGGCTACACCTTC
>TRBV29-1|many|TRBJ2-5|-
CSVVRPGAGETQYF
TGCAGCGTTGTCCGGCCCGGGGCGGGAGAGACCCAGTACTTC
>TRBV9|-|TRBJ2-1|-
CASSVAGLNEQFF
TGTGCCAGCAGCGTAGCAGGGCTCAATGAGCAGTTCTTC
>TRBV6-2/TRBV6-3|-|TRBJ2-7|TRBD1
CASSTGGTYEQYF
TGTGCCAGCAGCACAGGGGGGACCTACGAGCAGTACTTC
>TRBV18|few|TRBJ2-2|-
CASSPIRGDTGELFF
TGTGCCAGCTCACCAATCCGGGGCGACACCGGGGAGCTGTTTTTT
>TRBV5-1|many|TRBJ2-7|TRBD1
CASSTLTGNYEQYF
TGCGCCAGCAGCACCCTGACAGGGAACTACGAGCAGTACTTC
>TRBV12-3/TRBV12-4|-|TRBJ1-2|TRBD1
CASSRGQRFGYTF
TGTGCCAGCAGCCGGGGACAGCGGTTCGGCTACACCTTC
>TRBV11-2|-|TRBJ1-6|TRBD1
CASSAGEGQGGIYNSPLHF
TGTGCCAGCAGTGCAGGGGAGGGGCAGGGGGGAATCTATAATTCACCCCTCCACTTT
>TRBV4-1|many|TRBJ2-7|TRBD1
CASSLRDREIEQYF
TGCGCCAGCAGCCTGAGGGACAGGGAGATCGAGCAGTACTTC